These 5 T cell receptor beta chains came from one sample sequenced in a study of CD8 T cells in Susac syndrome. A quantity of about 0.5 to 1 ug RNA underwent reverse transcription using random hexamers. One entry per CDR3 protein, called by TCRdb with MiXCR from the immunoSEQ multiplex PCR reads. Of more than 250,000 distinct CDR3 sequences in the sample, roughly nine tenths were seen once. Sequenced material: CD4+ T cells from PBMCs. These receptors were taken from a human donor with multiple sclerosis.

J is TRBJ1-1 and V is TRBV30; D gene ambiguous. Germline CDR1 is GTSNPN and CDR2 is SVGIG (reference sequence). Trimming shortened V by 4 bases and J by 2 bases, and 14 bases separated the two germline ends. The CDR3 runs 14 residues. The CDR3 region has the DNA TGTGCCTGGAATTTCGAGACTTTAAACACTGAAGCTTTCTTT. Its protein is CAWNFETLNTEAFF.

This chain uses TRBV6-2 or TRBV6-3 with TRBJ2-7; D might be TRBD2 (5 bases). The V gene's germline CDR1 is MNHEY and CDR2 SVGEGT. V lost 5 bases and J 3 bases, leaving 14 bases between the germline ends. The CDR3 covers 14 residues. The CDR3 nucleotides read TGTGCCAGCAGTCGACGGGGAGTGAGCTACGAGCAGTACTTC. The encoded protein is CASSRRGVSYEQYF.

The rearrangement uses TRBV27 and TRBJ2-2; D may correspond to TRBD1 or TRBD2 (5 bases each). The CDR3 length is 14 residues. CDR1 and CDR2 (germline): MNHEY, SMNVEV (reference sequence). The germline V and J ends were trimmed by 7 bases and 2 bases, with 11 bases remaining between them. The CDR3 sequence: CASNRGANTGELFF. CDR3 nucleotide sequence: TGTGCCAGCAACAGAGGGGCCAACACCGGGGAGCTGTTTTTT.

The chain couples TRBV10-3 to TRBJ1-3, with D perhaps TRBD1 (5 bases). Trimming cost V 8 bases and J 0 bases, with 11 bases left between them. This CDR3 contains 14 residues. Per germline, CDR1 ENHRY and CDR2 SYGVKD. In nucleotides, the CDR3 is TGTGCCATCGGGGGGGTGAACTCTGGAAACACCATATATTTT. Residues: CAIGGVNSGNTIYF.

Written as DNA, the CDR3 is TGCGCCAGCAGCCAAGTAGGGGTGGACACCGGGGAGCTGTTTTTT. Residues: CASSQVGVDTGELFF. The chain uses TRBV4-3 and TRBJ2-2, with D perhaps matching TRBD1 (5 bases). In germline, CDR1 is LGHNA, CDR2 YSLEER. Deletions cut 1 base from V and 3 bases from J, with 9 bases between. The CDR3 consists of 15 residues.